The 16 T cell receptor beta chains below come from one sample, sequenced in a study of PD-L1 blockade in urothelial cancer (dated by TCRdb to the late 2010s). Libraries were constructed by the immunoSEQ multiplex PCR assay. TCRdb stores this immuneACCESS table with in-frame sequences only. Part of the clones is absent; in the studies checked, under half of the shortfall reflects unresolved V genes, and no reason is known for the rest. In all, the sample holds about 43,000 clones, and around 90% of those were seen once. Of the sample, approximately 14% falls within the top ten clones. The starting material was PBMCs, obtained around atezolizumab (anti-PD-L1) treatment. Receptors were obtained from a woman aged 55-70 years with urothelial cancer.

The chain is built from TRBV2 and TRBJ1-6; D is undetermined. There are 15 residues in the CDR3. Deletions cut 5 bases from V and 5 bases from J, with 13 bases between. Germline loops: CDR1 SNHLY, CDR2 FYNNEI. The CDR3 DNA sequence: TGTGCCAGCAGTTATGAGCACCCGAATAATTCACCCCTCCACTTT. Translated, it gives CASSYEHPNNSPLHF. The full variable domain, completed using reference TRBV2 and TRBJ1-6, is EPEVTQTPSHQVTQMGQEVILRCVPISNHLYFYWYRQILGQKVEFLVSFYNNEISEKSEIFDDQFSVERPDGSNFTLKIRSTKLEDSAMYFCASSYEHPNNSPLHFGNGTRLTVT.

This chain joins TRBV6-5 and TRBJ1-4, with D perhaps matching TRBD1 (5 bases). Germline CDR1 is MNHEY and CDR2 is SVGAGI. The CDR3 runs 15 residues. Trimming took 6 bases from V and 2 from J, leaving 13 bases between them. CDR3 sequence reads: CASSPGWGTNEKLFF. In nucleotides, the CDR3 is TGTGCCAGCAGCCCCGGGTGGGGCACTAATGAAAAACTGTTTTTT.

Here the CDR3 reads CASSLRVGPGTQYF. CDR3 nucleotides: TGTGCCAGCAGCTTGCGGGTTGGCCCGGGTACGCAGTATTTT. The genes are TRBV7-2 and TRBJ2-3, with D maybe TRBD2 (5 bases). Trimming shortened V by 3 bases and J by 8 bases, and 15 bases separated the two germline ends. The CDR3 totals 14 residues. Germline assignment: CDR1 SGHTA and CDR2 FQGNSA.

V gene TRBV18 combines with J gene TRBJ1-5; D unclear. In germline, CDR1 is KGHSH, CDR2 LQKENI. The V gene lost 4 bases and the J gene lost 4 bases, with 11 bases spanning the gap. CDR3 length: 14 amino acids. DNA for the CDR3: TGTGCCAGCTCACTCTCCGGGAGTAATCAGCCCCAGCATTTT. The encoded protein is CASSLSGSNQPQHF.

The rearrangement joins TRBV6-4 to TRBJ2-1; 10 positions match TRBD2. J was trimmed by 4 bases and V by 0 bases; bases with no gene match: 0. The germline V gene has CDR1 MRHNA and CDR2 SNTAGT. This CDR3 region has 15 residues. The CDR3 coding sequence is TGTGCCAGCAGTGACTCAGCGGGGGGGTACAATGAGCAGTTCTTC. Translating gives CASSDSAGGYNEQFF.

DNA for the CDR3: TGCGCCAGCAGCACAGCGGGGGGGTTAGATACGCAGTATTTT. This encodes CASSTAGGLDTQYF. This chain connects TRBV5-1 to TRBJ2-3; the match to TRBD2 covers 10 bases. CDR3 size: 14 residues. The V gene end was trimmed by 4 bases and the J gene end by 5 bases; junction bases not matched to a gene: 4. Germline CDR1 reads SGHRS; CDR2 reads YFSETQ.

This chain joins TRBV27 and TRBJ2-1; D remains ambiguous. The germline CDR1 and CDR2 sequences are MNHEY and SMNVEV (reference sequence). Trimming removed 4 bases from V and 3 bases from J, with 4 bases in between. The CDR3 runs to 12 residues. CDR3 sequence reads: CASSSIYNEQFF. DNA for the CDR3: TGTGCCAGCAGTTCCATCTACAATGAGCAGTTCTTC.

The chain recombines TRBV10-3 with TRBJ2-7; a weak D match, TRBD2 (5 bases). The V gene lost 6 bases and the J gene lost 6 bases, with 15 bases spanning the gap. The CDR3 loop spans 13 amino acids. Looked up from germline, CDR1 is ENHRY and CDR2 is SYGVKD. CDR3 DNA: TGTGCCATCAGGGAAAGTTTAGGAGGCGAGCAGTACTTC. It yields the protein CAIRESLGGEQYF.

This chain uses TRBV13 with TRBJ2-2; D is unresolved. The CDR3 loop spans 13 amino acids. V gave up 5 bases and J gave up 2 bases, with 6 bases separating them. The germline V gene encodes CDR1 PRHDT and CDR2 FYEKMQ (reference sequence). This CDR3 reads CASSRENTGELFF. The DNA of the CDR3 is TGTGCCAGCAGCCGAGAAAACACCGGGGAGCTGTTTTTT. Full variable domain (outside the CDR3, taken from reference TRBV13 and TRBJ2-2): AAGVIQSPRHLIKEKRETATLKCYPIPRHDTVYWYQQGPGQDPQFLISFYEKMQSDKGSIPDRFSAQQFSDYHSELNMSSLELGDSALYFCASSRENTGELFFGEGSRLTVL.

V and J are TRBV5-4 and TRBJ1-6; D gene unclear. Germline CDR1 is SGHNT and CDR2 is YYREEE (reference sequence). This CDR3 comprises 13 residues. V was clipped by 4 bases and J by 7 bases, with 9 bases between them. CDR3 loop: CASSVRRNSPLHF. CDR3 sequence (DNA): TGTGCCAGCAGCGTCCGGAGAAATTCACCCCTCCACTTT.

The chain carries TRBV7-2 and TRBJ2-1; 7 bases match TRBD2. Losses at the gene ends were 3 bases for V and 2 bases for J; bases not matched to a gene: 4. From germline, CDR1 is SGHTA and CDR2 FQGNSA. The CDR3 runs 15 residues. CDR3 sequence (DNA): TGTGCCAGCAGCTTTACGGGGGGAACCTACAATGAGCAGTTCTTC. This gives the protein CASSFTGGTYNEQFF.

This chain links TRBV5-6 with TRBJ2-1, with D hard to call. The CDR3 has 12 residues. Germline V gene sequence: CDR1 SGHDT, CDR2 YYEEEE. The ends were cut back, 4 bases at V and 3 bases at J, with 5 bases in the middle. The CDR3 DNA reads TGTGCCAGCAGCCCTAACTACAATGAGCAGTTCTTC. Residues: CASSPNYNEQFF.

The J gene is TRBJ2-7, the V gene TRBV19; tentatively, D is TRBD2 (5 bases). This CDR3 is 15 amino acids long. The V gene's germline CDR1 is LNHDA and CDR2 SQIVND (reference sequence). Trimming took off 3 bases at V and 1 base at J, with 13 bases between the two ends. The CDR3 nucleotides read TGTGCCAGTAGTATCCGGACGGGGAATTCCTACGAGCAGTACTTC. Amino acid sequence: CASSIRTGNSYEQYF.

DNA of the CDR3: TGTGCCAGCAGCTTCGGACAGTTACAAGAGACCCAGTACTTC. This gives the protein CASSFGQLQETQYF. The J gene is TRBJ2-5, the V gene TRBV7-9; D might be TRBD1 (6 bases). V shed 3 bases and J shed 2 bases, with 10 bases lying between them. CDR1 and CDR2 from the germline V gene are SEHNR and FQNEAQ (reference sequence). There are 14 residues in the CDR3.

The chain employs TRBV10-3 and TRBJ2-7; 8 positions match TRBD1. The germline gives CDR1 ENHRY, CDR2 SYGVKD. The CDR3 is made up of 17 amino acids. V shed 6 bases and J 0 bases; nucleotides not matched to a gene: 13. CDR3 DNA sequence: TGTGCCATCAGCGGACCCCGGGACAGGAGGAGCTCCTACGAGCAGTACTTC. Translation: CAISGPRDRRSSYEQYF.

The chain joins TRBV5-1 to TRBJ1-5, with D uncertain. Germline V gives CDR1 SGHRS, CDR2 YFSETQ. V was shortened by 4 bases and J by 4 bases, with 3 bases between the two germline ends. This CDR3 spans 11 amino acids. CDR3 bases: TGCGCCAGCAGCCTTAATCAGCCCCAGCATTTT. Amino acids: CASSLNQPQHF.